A selection of T cell receptor beta chains follows, all from one sample in a study of response to subunit inactivated influenza vaccine. TCRdb recomputed calls from the RT-PCR reads with MiXCR, one row per CDR3 protein. The sample lists 750,000 to 850,000 distinct CDR3 sequences, about 18% occurring once. Sample: PBMCs from blood, taken approximately 5 days after vaccination. The receptor source for this set is a man aged 50 to 60 who received an inactivated influenza vaccine. CDR3s include the opening cysteine and the closing phenylalanine or tryptophan. The order of the fields is V gene, J gene, D gene, clone size, CDR3 DNA, CDR3 protein. A D gene is named only where the DNA matches it firmly. Clone size is stated in some rows and not others, as once, few, many or a class when expanded.

V: TRBV20-1; J: TRBJ2-1; D: TRBD2; size: few; DNA: TGCAGTGCGAGACTAGCGGGAAAGAACAATGAGCAGTTCTTC; CDR3: CSARLAGKNNEQFF
V: TRBV15; J: TRBJ2-5; D: -; size: -; DNA: TGTGCCACCAGCAGGCCGGGTTCGGGGATCCAAGAGACCCAGTACTTC; CDR3: CATSRPGSGIQETQYF
V: TRBV20-1; J: TRBJ2-5; D: -; size: many; DNA: TGCAGTGCTAGAGATCGGTTAGAAGCGCACCAAGAGACCCAGTACTTC; CDR3: CSARDRLEAHQETQYF
V: TRBV12-3/TRBV12-4; J: TRBJ2-2; D: -; size: many; DNA: TGTGCCAGCAGAACTAGAAACACCGGGGAGCTGTTTTTT; CDR3: CASRTRNTGELFF
V: TRBV3-1; J: TRBJ2-7; D: TRBD1; size: -; DNA: TGTGCCAGCAGCCAAGAATGGAGACAGGGTAGATCCTACGAGCAGTACTTC; CDR3: CASSQEWRQGRSYEQYF
V: TRBV15; J: TRBJ2-7; D: TRBD2; size: few; DNA: TGTGCCACCAGCAGAGGTAGCGGGAGTCAGTACGAGCAGTACTTC; CDR3: CATSRGSGSQYEQYF
V: TRBV5-1; J: TRBJ1-2; D: -; size: -; DNA: TGCGCCAGCAGCTTGGGACACCCGACTAACTATGGCTACACCTTC; CDR3: CASSLGHPTNYGYTF
V: TRBV5-1; J: TRBJ2-3; D: TRBD2; size: few; DNA: TGCGCCAGCAGCCCGACTAGCGGGGGAGGTACAGATACGCAGTATTTT; CDR3: CASSPTSGGGTDTQYF
V: TRBV7-9; J: TRBJ2-5; D: -; size: -; DNA: TGTGCCAGCAGCTTAGTTCCCGATAATAGTGGAGAGACCCAGTACTTC; CDR3: CASSLVPDNSGETQYF
V: TRBV7-9; J: TRBJ2-7; D: TRBD1; size: few; DNA: TGTGCCAGCAGCTCCCCCTCTGGGACAGGGGGTGGGGAGCAGTACTTC; CDR3: CASSSPSGTGGGEQYF
V: TRBV10-3; J: TRBJ2-1; D: -; size: many; DNA: TGTGCCATCAGTGGAACAGGTAGTTCCAACAATGAGCAGTTCTTC; CDR3: CAISGTGSSNNEQFF
V: TRBV7-6; J: TRBJ1-4; D: -; size: many; DNA: TGTGCCAGCAGCTCTTACAGGGCGGACGAAAAACTGTTTTTT; CDR3: CASSSYRADEKLFF
V: TRBV20-1; J: TRBJ2-5; D: TRBD2; size: -; DNA: TGCAGTGCTAGGTTCAACCCGGGACTAGCGGGGGGGCAAGAGACCCAGTACTTC; CDR3: CSARFNPGLAGGQETQYF
V: TRBV6-5; J: TRBJ2-5; D: TRBD2; size: many; DNA: TGTGCCAGCAGTTACTCTGGGACTAGCGGGGGTGAGACCCAGTACTTC; CDR3: CASSYSGTSGGETQYF
V: TRBV10-3; J: TRBJ2-5; D: TRBD1; size: few; DNA: TGTGCCGCACGACAGGGGCGCCAAGAGACCCAGTACTTC; CDR3: CAARQGRQETQYF
V: TRBV9; J: TRBJ2-3; D: -; size: -; DNA: TGTGCCAGCAGCGTAGACGGTAGCACAGATACGCAGTATTTT; CDR3: CASSVDGSTDTQYF
V: TRBV12-3/TRBV12-4; J: TRBJ1-5; D: -; size: -; DNA: TGTGCCAGCACCTTAGGGACTCTCGGGCAGCCCCAGCATTTT; CDR3: CASTLGTLGQPQHF
V: TRBV20-1; J: TRBJ1-4; D: -; size: few; DNA: TGCAGGCCGGGCACCGAAAAACTGTTTTTT; CDR3: CRPGTEKLFF
V: TRBV6-2/TRBV6-3; J: TRBJ1-4; D: -; size: -; DNA: TGTGCCAGCAGTTATGTCGCAGAAAAACTGTTTTTT; CDR3: CASSYVAEKLFF
V: TRBV7-9; J: TRBJ2-7; D: -; size: few; DNA: TGTGCCAGCAGCCCAGGGGTCCCCTCAGACGAGCAGTACTTC; CDR3: CASSPGVPSDEQYF
V: TRBV6-2/TRBV6-3; J: TRBJ2-3; D: -; size: -; DNA: TGTGCCAGCGGTTACATGAGTAATACGCAGTATTTT; CDR3: CASGYMSNTQYF
V: TRBV29-1; J: TRBJ2-3; D: TRBD1; size: many; DNA: TGCAGCGCCGTTCCGGGACAGCTCACAGATACGCAGTATTTT; CDR3: CSAVPGQLTDTQYF
V: TRBV10-3; J: TRBJ1-5; D: -; size: few; DNA: TGTGCCATCAGTGAGGCGGGACAAAACAATCAGCCCCAGCATTTT; CDR3: CAISEAGQNNQPQHF
V: TRBV20-1; J: TRBJ2-7; D: -; size: -; DNA: TGCAGTGCTTTATCGGGACTCCGGACCTACGAGCAGTACTTC; CDR3: CSALSGLRTYEQYF
V: TRBV6-2/TRBV6-3; J: TRBJ2-2; D: TRBD2; size: few; DNA: TGTGCCAGCAGCAGAGCTAGCGGGGGGAACACCGGGGAGCTGTTTTTT; CDR3: CASSRASGGNTGELFF
V: TRBV5-1; J: TRBJ1-1; D: -; size: few; DNA: TGCGCCAGCAGCTTACTACAGGGACCCACTGAAGCTTTCTTT; CDR3: CASSLLQGPTEAFF
V: TRBV4-3; J: TRBJ2-1; D: -; size: few; DNA: TGCGCCAGCAGCCAAGCGTCAGGGCGTAGGTTCTTC; CDR3: CASSQASGRRFF
V: TRBV7-3; J: TRBJ2-1; D: -; size: -; DNA: TGTGCCAGCAGCCCCGGGACTTTCCTTGAAGAGCAGTTCTTC; CDR3: CASSPGTFLEEQFF
V: TRBV6-5; J: TRBJ2-1; D: -; size: -; DNA: TGTGCCAGCAGTTACAAACAGGGAACCTACAATGAGCAGTTCTTC; CDR3: CASSYKQGTYNEQFF
V: TRBV20-1; J: TRBJ2-3; D: -; size: many; DNA: TGCAGTGCTCAAAGTGTAACAGGGAGTTATAACACAGATACGCAGTATTTT; CDR3: CSAQSVTGSYNTDTQYF
V: TRBV12-3/TRBV12-4; J: TRBJ2-2; D: -; size: few; DNA: TGTGCCAGCAGTTTTGGGAGACCAGAGCTGTTTTTT; CDR3: CASSFGRPELFF
V: TRBV6-1; J: TRBJ2-2; D: -; size: few; DNA: TGTGCCAGCAGTCCCCCCGGGTCGAGAGCTGCCACCGGGGAGCTGTTTTTT; CDR3: CASSPPGSRAATGELFF
V: TRBV12-3/TRBV12-4; J: TRBJ2-5; D: TRBD2; size: few; DNA: TGTGCCAGCAGTACATTAGCGGGAGACGGGACCCAGTACTTC; CDR3: CASSTLAGDGTQYF
V: TRBV12-3/TRBV12-4; J: TRBJ2-7; D: -; size: many; DNA: TGTGCCAGCAGTTTAAGACTTGACGCCTACGAGCAGTACTTC; CDR3: CASSLRLDAYEQYF
V: TRBV11-2; J: TRBJ1-3; D: TRBD1; size: -; DNA: TGTGCCAGCAGCTTACCCGGGACAGATTCTGGAAACACCATATATTTT; CDR3: CASSLPGTDSGNTIYF
V: TRBV7-2; J: TRBJ2-5; D: TRBD2; size: -; DNA: TGTGCCAGCAGCTTAGGGGTGACTAGCGGGACGGAGACCCAGTACTTC; CDR3: CASSLGVTSGTETQYF
V: TRBV6-1; J: TRBJ2-7; D: TRBD2; size: -; DNA: TGTGCCAGCACCCCTCGTCCCGGACTAGCGGGAGTGTCCTACGAGCAGTACTTC; CDR3: CASTPRPGLAGVSYEQYF
V: TRBV11-2; J: TRBJ1-3; D: -; size: few; DNA: TGTGCCAGCAGCGAATTCGGGGGGAGCTCTGGAAACACCATATATTTT; CDR3: CASSEFGGSSGNTIYF
V: TRBV6-2/TRBV6-3; J: TRBJ2-7; D: TRBD1; size: -; DNA: TGTGCCAGCAGTCACGACAGGGATAAGCAGTACTTC; CDR3: CASSHDRDKQYF
V: TRBV28; J: TRBJ2-7; D: -; size: few; DNA: TGTGCCAGCAGTTTTAGAGGGCGTAGATCCTACGAGCAGTACTTC; CDR3: CASSFRGRRSYEQYF
V: TRBV5-6; J: TRBJ2-7; D: -; size: few; DNA: TGTGCCAGCAGTGATGGGGGCGAGCAGTACTTC; CDR3: CASSDGGEQYF